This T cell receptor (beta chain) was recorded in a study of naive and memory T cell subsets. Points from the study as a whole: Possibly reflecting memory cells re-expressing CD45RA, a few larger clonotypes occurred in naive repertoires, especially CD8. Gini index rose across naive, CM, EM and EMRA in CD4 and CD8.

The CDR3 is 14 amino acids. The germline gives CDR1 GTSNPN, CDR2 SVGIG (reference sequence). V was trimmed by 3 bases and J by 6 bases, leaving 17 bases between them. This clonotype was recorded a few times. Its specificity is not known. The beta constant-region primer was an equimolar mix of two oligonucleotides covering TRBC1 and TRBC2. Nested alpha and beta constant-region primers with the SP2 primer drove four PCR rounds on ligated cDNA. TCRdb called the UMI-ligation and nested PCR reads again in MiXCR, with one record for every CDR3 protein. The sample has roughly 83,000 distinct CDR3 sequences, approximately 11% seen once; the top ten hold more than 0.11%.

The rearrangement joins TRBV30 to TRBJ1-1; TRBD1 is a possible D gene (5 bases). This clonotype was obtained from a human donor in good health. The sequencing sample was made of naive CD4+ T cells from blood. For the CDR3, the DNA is TGTGCCTGGAGCCGATGGGGCACTGTGGCTGAAGCTTTCTTT. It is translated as CAWSRWGTVAEAFF.